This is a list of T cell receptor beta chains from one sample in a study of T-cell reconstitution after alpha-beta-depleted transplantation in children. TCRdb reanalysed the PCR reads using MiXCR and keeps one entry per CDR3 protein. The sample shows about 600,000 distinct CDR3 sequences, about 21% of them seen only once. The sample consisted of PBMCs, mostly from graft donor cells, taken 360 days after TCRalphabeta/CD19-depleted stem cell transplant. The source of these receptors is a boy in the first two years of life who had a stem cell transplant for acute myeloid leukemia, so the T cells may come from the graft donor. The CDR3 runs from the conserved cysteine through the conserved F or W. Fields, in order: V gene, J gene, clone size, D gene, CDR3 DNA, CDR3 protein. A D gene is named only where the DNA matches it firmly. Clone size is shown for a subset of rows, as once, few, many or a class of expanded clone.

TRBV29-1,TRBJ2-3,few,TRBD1,TGCAGCGCCCCGGGACAGGCCACAGATACGCAGTATTTT,CSAPGQATDTQYF
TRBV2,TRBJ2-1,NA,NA,TGTGCCAGGGTACGGGGACATGAGCAGTTCTTC,CARVRGHEQFF
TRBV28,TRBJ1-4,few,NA,TGTGCCAGCAGCAATATGGTAGGGGAGCCCCCTGAAAAACTGTTTTTT,CASSNMVGEPPEKLFF
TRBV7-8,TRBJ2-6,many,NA,TGTGCCAGCAGCTCTCGGGCTACGCAGTCTCTATCTGGGGCCAACGTCCTGACTTTC,CASSSRATQSLSGANVLTF
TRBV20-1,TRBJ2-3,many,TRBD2,TGCAGTGCGCAAGGACTAGCGGGGGCCTACACAGATACGCAGTATTTT,CSAQGLAGAYTDTQYF
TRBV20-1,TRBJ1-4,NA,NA,TGCAGTGCTAGCCCCGGACAGATTAATAATGAAAAACTGTTTTTT,CSASPGQINNEKLFF
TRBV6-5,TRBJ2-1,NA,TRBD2,TGTGCCAGCAGTTACTTCCCGGGGGGCAATGAGCAGTTCTTC,CASSYFPGGNEQFF
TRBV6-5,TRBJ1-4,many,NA,TGTGCCAGCAGGAGGGGGGAGAGAGATGAAAAACTGTTTTTT,CASRRGERDEKLFF
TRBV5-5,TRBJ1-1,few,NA,TGTGCCAGCAGATGGGGCCCAGGAAGCGGCACTGAAGCTTTCTTT,CASRWGPGSGTEAFF
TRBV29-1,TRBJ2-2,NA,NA,TGCAGCGTTGAGGTGGGGCCTACGAACACCGGGGAGCTGTTTTTT,CSVEVGPTNTGELFF
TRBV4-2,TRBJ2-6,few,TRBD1,TGTGCCAGCAGCCAAGCTACAGGGGCTGGGGCCAACGTCCTGACTTTC,CASSQATGAGANVLTF
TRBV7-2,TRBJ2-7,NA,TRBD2,TGTGCCAGCAGCCTCACCACTAGCGGGAGGGGAAACTACGAGCAGTACTTC,CASSLTTSGRGNYEQYF
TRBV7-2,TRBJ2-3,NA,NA,TGTGCCAGCAGCTTAGTGCCGGGTTCGGATACGCAGTATTTT,CASSLVPGSDTQYF
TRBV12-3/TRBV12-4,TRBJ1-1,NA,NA,TGTGCCAGCAGTTTAATATTCGAAGCTTTCTTT,CASSLIFEAFF
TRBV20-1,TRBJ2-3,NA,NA,TGCAGTGCTCCCGCTTTAGCGGACACAGATACGCAGTATTTT,CSAPALADTDTQYF
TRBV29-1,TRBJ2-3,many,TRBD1,TGCAGCGTTGAAAAGGGGGCTGTTCCAGATACGCAGTATTTT,CSVEKGAVPDTQYF
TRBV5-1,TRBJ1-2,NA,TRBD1,TGCGCCAGCAGTCCCTTGGGACAGCTATATGGCTACACCTTC,CASSPLGQLYGYTF
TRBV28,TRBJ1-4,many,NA,TGTGCCAGCAGCCCTTTGGGGGAAAAACTGTTTTTT,CASSPLGEKLFF
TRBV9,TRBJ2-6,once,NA,TGTGCCAGCAGCCCCCGAGGGGCCAGGGTGGATTATGCTGGGGCCAACGTCCTGACTTTC,CASSPRGARVDYAGANVLTF
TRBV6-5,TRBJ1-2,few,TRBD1,TGTGCCAGCAGTTTGACAGGGATAGTCTTC,CASSLTGIVF
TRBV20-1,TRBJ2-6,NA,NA,TGCTGTGCTAGGAACATCCTAGGACAATCTGGGGCCAACGTCCTGACTTTC,CCARNILGQSGANVLTF
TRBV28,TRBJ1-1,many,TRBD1,TGTGCCAGCAGTATACAGGGGGCCACTGAAGCTTTCTTT,CASSIQGATEAFF
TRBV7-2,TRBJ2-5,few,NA,TGTGCCAGCAGCTTTGAAACAACGGAGACCCAGTACTTC,CASSFETTETQYF
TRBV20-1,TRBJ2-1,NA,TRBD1,TGCAGTGCTAAGGGACAGGGCTCTTTCCTCTCCTACAATGAGCAGTTCTTC,CSAKGQGSFLSYNEQFF
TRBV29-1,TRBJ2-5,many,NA,TGCAGTGTTTCCGCGGGGGCGCAAGAGACCCAGTACTTC,CSVSAGAQETQYF
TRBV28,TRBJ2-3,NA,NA,TGTGCCAGCAGTTTAGAGGTAGCGGCCGGTCGAGTGACGCAGTATTTT,CASSLEVAAGRVTQYF
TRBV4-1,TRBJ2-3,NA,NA,TGCGCCAGCAGCCAAGAACCCCTGGGGGGTACGCAGTATTTT,CASSQEPLGGTQYF
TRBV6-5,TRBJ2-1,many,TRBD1,TGTGCCAGCAGTTACGGAGGGACAGGGGGCAATGAGCAGTTCTTC,CASSYGGTGGNEQFF
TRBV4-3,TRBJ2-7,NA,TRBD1,TGCGCCAGCAGCCAAGTTGTCGACAGGGAATACTACGAGCAGTACTTC,CASSQVVDREYYEQYF
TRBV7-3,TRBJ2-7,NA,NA,TGTGCCAGCACCCCCTGGTCCTACGAGCAGTACTTC,CASTPWSYEQYF
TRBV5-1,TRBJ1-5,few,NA,TGCGCCAGCAGCTTCGACGGATATAGCAATCAGCCCCAGCATTTT,CASSFDGYSNQPQHF
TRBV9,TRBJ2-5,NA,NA,TGTGCCAGCAGCGTAGAGGCTCTCCCCCCAGAGACCCAGTACTTC,CASSVEALPPETQYF
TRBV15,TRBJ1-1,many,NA,TGTGCCACCAGGGAAGACGGACCGCCGAACACTGAAGCTTTCTTT,CATREDGPPNTEAFF
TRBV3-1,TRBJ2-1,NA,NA,TGTGCCAGCAGCAAAGAAGGGCCTAGCTCACAGGCTGATGAGCAGTTCTTC,CASSKEGPSSQADEQFF
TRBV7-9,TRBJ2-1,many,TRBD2,TGTGCCAGCAGCCGCGGGACTAGCGGGTACAATGAGCAGTTCTTC,CASSRGTSGYNEQFF
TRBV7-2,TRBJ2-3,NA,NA,TGTGCCAGCAGCTTACATTCCGGGGAAATGACAGATACGCAGTATTTT,CASSLHSGEMTDTQYF
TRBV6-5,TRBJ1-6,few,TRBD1,TGTGCCAGCAGTTACTTTAAGGGACAGGGAGTCCCTTCACCCCTCCACTTT,CASSYFKGQGVPSPLHF
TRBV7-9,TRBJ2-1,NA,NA,TGTGCCAGCAGCTTACGGGACGGTGAGCAGTTCTTC,CASSLRDGEQFF
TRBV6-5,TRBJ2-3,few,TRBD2,TGTGCCAGCAGCCTTACTCTAGCGGGGGGGCGGTATACGCAGTATTTT,CASSLTLAGGRYTQYF
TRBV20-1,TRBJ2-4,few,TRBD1,TGCAGTGCTCGAAACCCGGGACAGAAGTTAGCCAAAAACATTCAGTACTTC,CSARNPGQKLAKNIQYF
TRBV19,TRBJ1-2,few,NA,TGTGCCAGTAAATCCCAAGCGGCAGTCTATGGCTACACCTTC,CASKSQAAVYGYTF
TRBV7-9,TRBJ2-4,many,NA,TGTGCCAGCAGCTTAGTGGGATCGGCAAAAAACATTCAGTACTTC,CASSLVGSAKNIQYF
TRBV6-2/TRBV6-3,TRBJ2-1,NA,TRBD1,TGTGCCAGCAACCGGGACAGCTACAATGAGCAGTTCTTC,CASNRDSYNEQFF
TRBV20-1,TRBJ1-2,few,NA,TGCAGTGCTGAAATAGGCTATGGCTACACCTTC,CSAEIGYGYTF
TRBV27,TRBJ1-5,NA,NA,TGTGCCAGCAGCGTGGGGGGATTCAATCAGCCCCAGCATTTT,CASSVGGFNQPQHF
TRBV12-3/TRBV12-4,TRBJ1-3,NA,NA,TGTGCCATAAGAAGGACACCCTCTGGAAACACCATATATTTT,CAIRRTPSGNTIYF
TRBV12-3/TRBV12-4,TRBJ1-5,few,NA,TGTGCCACGCGGCGGGATAGCAATCAGCCCCAGCATTTT,CATRRDSNQPQHF
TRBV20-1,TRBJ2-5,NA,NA,TGCAGTCCCATTAGAGGGGAGACCCAGTACTTC,CSPIRGETQYF
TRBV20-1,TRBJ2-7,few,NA,TGCAGTGCTAGAGATCTGATTCTAGAGTCCTACGAGCAGTACTTC,CSARDLILESYEQYF
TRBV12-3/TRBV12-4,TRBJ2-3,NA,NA,TGTGCCAGCAGCCTACAGGTCCCGGATACGCAGTATTTT,CASSLQVPDTQYF
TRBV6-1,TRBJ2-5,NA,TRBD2,TGTGCCAGCAGTGAAGCGAGCGGGGGTAAAGAGACCCAGTACTTC,CASSEASGGKETQYF
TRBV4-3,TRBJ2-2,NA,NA,TGCGCCAGCAGCCAAGGTGTGGGAACGATCGACGGGGAGCTGTTTTTT,CASSQGVGTIDGELFF
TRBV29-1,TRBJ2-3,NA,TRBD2,TGCAGCGTACGGACTAGCGGGAGGGGAGATACGCAGTATTTT,CSVRTSGRGDTQYF